These 2 T cell receptor beta chains were all obtained from the same sample, sequenced in a study of CD8 T cells in ankylosing spondylitis. TCRdb used MiXCR to reprocess the 5' RACE reads, holding one entry per CDR3 protein. In the table there are approximately 300,000 distinct CDR3 sequences, 8% of which are singletons. Notes on the study in general: Apparently characteristic of ankylosing spondylitis blood was a TCR beta motif (roughly 8 highly homologous variants).

Antigens of these TCRs are unknown. The sequencing input was blood, either unsorted or a sorted T cell fraction (not recorded which). The source of these receptors is a male donor with ankylosing spondylitis.

This chain links TRBV10-3 with TRBJ2-1, with D perhaps matching TRBD2 (6 bases). The CDR3 has 13 residues. Per germline, CDR1 ENHRY and CDR2 SYGVKD. V lost 5 bases and J 8 bases, leaving 13 bases between the germline ends. The CDR3 protein is CAISPAPGDEQFF. The CDR3 DNA reads as TGTGCCATCAGTCCAGCGCCGGGGGATGAGCAGTTCTTC.

The chain uses TRBV7-3 and TRBJ2-3, with TRBD2 matching 8 bases. Trimming removed 5 bases from V and 2 bases from J; junction bases left unmatched: 9. Germline V gene sequence: CDR1 SGHTA, CDR2 FQGTGA. The CDR3 spans 16 residues. The CDR3, as DNA: TGTGCCAGCAGCCCGACTGGCGGGGGGATCACAGATACGCAGTATTTT. Encoded protein: CASSPTGGGITDTQYF.